This T cell receptor beta chain was captured by sequencing in a study of cytomegalovirus exposure and HLA in healthy donors. Study background: Early on, a data release was issued that held roughly 80 million unique TCRs from HLA-typed donors. The study, taken as a whole, reports: Available immune exposure information was restricted to CMV serostatus only. A prior analysis recorded that most TCR beta V segments were productive about 87% or about 30% of the time.

This CDR3 region has 16 residues. Germline CDR1 is KGHSH and CDR2 is LQKENI. V lost 4 bases to trimming and J lost 0 bases; unmatched junction nucleotides: 3. On this clone itself: Its antigen is not identified.

PCR employed 60 Vbeta and 13 Jbeta primers. The repertoire was sequenced with immunoSEQ multiplex PCR; TCRdb's copy has only in-frame clones and lacks some. The repertoire includes over 150,000 clones, more than 65% of them detected once, and roughly 2.7% sits in the top ten. This TCR derives from a woman in her thirties or forties in good health and CMV-seropositive. The chain joins TRBV18 to TRBJ2-6; 7 positions match TRBD1. Input material: PBMCs. This chain's CDR3 is CASSQTGVSGANVLTF. The CDR3 DNA reads as TGTGCCAGCTCACAAACAGGGGTCTCTGGGGCCAACGTCCTGACTTTC.